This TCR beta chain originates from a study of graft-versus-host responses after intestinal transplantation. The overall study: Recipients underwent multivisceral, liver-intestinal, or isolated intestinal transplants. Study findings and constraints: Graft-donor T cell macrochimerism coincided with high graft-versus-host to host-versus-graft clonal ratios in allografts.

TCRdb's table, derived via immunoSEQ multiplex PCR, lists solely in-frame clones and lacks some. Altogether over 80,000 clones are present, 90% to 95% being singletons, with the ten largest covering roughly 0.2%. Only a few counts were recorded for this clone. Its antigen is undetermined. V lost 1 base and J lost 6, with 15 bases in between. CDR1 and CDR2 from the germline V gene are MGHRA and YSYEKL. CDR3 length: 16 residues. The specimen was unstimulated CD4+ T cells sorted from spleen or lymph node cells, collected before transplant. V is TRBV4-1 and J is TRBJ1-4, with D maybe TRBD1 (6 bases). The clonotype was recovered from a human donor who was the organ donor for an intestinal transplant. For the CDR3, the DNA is TGCGCCAGCAGCCAAGGGCTCGCAGGGGCAGATGAAAAACTGTTTTTT. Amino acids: CASSQGLAGADEKLFF.